This T cell receptor beta chain was documented in a study of cytomegalovirus exposure and HLA in healthy donors. The overall study: Roughly 180 million T cells yielded some 100 million unique TCR beta sequences, as an earlier analysis found.

The study, taken as a whole, reports: Altogether, 150 to 200 TCR beta chains were recorded as cytomegalovirus-associated. Across donors, sequencing depth was assumed by presence/absence analyses to be roughly uniform.

This clone has more than one count but fewer than ten. Its antigen is still unknown. Amplification used 60 Vbeta primers and 13 Jbeta primers. Data came from immunoSEQ multiplex PCR; TCRdb stores just in-frame clones and leaves some out. The profile shows approximately 120,000 clones, about 80% of them singletons. The receptor comes from a woman in her fifties or sixties in good health and CMV-seropositive. Sequenced material: PBMCs.

In nucleotides, the CDR3 is TGTGCCAGCAGCTTAGTGCAGGGACTCCAGGCTTTCTTT. This translates into CASSLVQGLQAFF. This chain uses TRBV11-2 with TRBJ1-1; weak D call: TRBD1 (5 bases). The germline V and J ends were trimmed by 1 base and 11 bases, with 14 bases remaining between them. In germline, CDR1 is SGHAT, CDR2 FQNNGV. This CDR3 spans 13 amino acids.